The following is a TCR beta chain sequence with its context. Antigen unknown. TCRdb re-called the RT-PCR reads with MiXCR, one entry per CDR3 protein. Of around 790,000 distinct CDR3 sequences listed, roughly 20% are singletons. V gave up 0 bases and J gave up 11 bases, with 17 bases separating them. CDR1 and CDR2 (germline): SGHRS, YFSETQ. The CDR3 covers 14 residues. The data were taken from a study of response to subunit inactivated influenza vaccine. The study's findings and limits: Authors suggested each seasonal influenza vaccination recruits few new T cells.

The chain joins TRBV5-1 to TRBJ1-1; D unclear. The sample here was PBMCs from blood, taken around 5 days after vaccination. This clonotype was sampled from a man aged 45-65 years who received an inactivated influenza vaccine. CDR3 region: CASSLDTAAKVAFF. The CDR3 bases are TGCGCCAGCAGCTTGGACACAGCCGCGAAGGTGGCTTTCTTT. The full variable domain, with the rest looked up from reference TRBV5-1 and TRBJ1-1, is KAGVTQTPRYLIKTRGQQVTLSCSPISGHRSVSWYQQTPGQGLQFLFEYFSETQRNKGNFPGRFSGRQFSNSRSEMNVSTLELGDSALYLCASSLDTAAKVAFFGQGTRLTVV.